These 25 T cell receptor beta chains were sequenced from one sample in a study of T cells in tuberculosis. Data came from immunoSEQ multiplex PCR; TCRdb stores just in-frame clones and leaves some out. The table records about 45,000 clones, less than 95% of them present only once. Sequenced material: PBMCs. The receptor set was obtained from a donor aged 10-29 years with latent tuberculosis or without tuberculosis infection. Some clones in this sample may be carry-over from other donors' samples.

The chain is built from TRBV4-1 and TRBJ1-2, with D hard to call. The CDR3 has 15 amino acids. Germline V CDR1 and CDR2: MGHRA, YSYEKL. V lost 0 bases, J lost 2 bases, and 10 bases lay in between. CDR3 sequence reads: CASSQDPSGNYGYTF. CDR3 coding DNA: TGCGCCAGCAGCCAAGATCCTTCGGGGAACTATGGCTACACCTTC.

This clone has a handful of counts. The chain links TRBV19 to TRBJ1-5; no definite D call. V lost 5 bases and J lost 5, with 16 bases in between. CDR3 length: 15 amino acids. Germline values: CDR1 LNHDA, CDR2 SQIVND (reference sequence). The CDR3 loop is CASSPVPYPDQPQHF. The CDR3, as DNA: TGTGCCAGTAGTCCGGTCCCTTACCCCGATCAGCCCCAGCATTTT.

The chain uses TRBV18 and TRBJ2-7; the D gene is possibly TRBD1 (6 bases). The V and J ends lost 6 bases and 4 bases respectively, with 13 bases between them. Per germline, CDR1 KGHSH and CDR2 LQKENI. The CDR3 is 13 residues long. This CDR3 reads CASSDLRGYEQYF. The DNA for the CDR3 is TGTGCCAGCTCCGACCTGAGGGGGTACGAGCAGTACTTC. Drawing the rest from reference TRBV18 and TRBJ2-7, the complete variable domain is NAGVMQNPRHLVRRRGQEARLRCSPMKGHSHVYWYRQLPEEGLKFMVYLQKENIIDESGMPKERFSAEFPKEGPSILRIQQVVRGDSAAYFCASSDLRGYEQYFGPGTRLTVT.

J is TRBJ2-5 and V is TRBV7-6, with a weak D call TRBD2 (7 bases). V lost 2 bases and J 9 bases, leaving 16 bases between the germline ends. The CDR3 runs 14 residues. Germline CDR1 is SGHVS and CDR2 is FNYEAQ. The CDR3 DNA reads TGTGCCAGCAGCTTAAGGGGGGGCACCGCGTCCCAGTACTTC. This codes for CASSLRGGTASQYF.

This clone was seen only once. The chain uses TRBV7-8 and TRBJ2-5; 7 bases are a match to TRBD2. Germline V gene data show CDR1 as SGHVS and CDR2 as FQNEAQ. The CDR3 has 17 amino acids. Unmatched junction bases numbered 13, after V lost 4 bases and J lost 2 bases. The DNA for the CDR3 is TGTGCCAGCAGCTCGAAGCTAGCGGCCGTAAAGCAAGAGACCCAGTACTTC. Its translation: CASSSKLAAVKQETQYF. The variable domain in full, completed from reference TRBV7-8 and TRBJ2-5, reads GAGVSQSPRYKVAKRGQDVALRCDPISGHVSLFWYQQALGQGPEFLTYFQNEAQLDKSGLPSDRFFAERPEGSVSTLKIQRTQQEDSAVYLCASSSKLAAVKQETQYFGPGTRLLVL.

The sample holds one count of this clone. The chain carries TRBV5-4 and TRBJ2-3, with D maybe TRBD1 (6 bases). The V and J ends lost 4 bases and 5 bases respectively, with 11 bases between them. Germline loops: CDR1 SGHNT, CDR2 YYREEE (reference sequence). The CDR3 extends over 13 amino acids. The CDR3 DNA sequence: TGTGCCAGCAGCAATAACAGGGAAGATACGCAGTATTTT. This codes for CASSNNREDTQYF.

J is TRBJ2-3 and V is TRBV7-6; possible D gene TRBD2, 6 bases. From germline, CDR1 is SGHVS and CDR2 FNYEAQ. Trimming shortened V by 0 bases and J by 4 bases, and 14 bases separated the two germline ends. CDR3 length: 16 residues. The CDR3 is CASSLAAGILADTQYF. CDR3 in DNA: TGTGCCAGCAGCTTAGCGGCGGGAATCCTCGCAGATACGCAGTATTTT.

The chain joins TRBV25-1 to TRBJ1-5; D might be TRBD1 (5 bases). CDR1 and CDR2 (germline): MGHDK, SYGVNS. The CDR3 has 14 amino acids. V was clipped by 2 bases and J by 1 base, with 6 bases between them. As DNA, the CDR3 is TGTGCCAGCAGTGAAAGACAGAGCAATCAGCCCCAGCATTTT. Protein sequence: CASSERQSNQPQHF.

This clone showed up just once. The genes are TRBV28 and TRBJ1-4; 9 bases fit TRBD1. The V gene's germline CDR1 is MDHEN and CDR2 SYDVKM. The CDR3 runs to 16 residues. V was clipped by 5 bases and J by 0 bases; unmatched bases: 4. CDR3 loop: CASSRQGVATNEKLFF. CDR3 nucleotides: TGTGCCAGCAGTAGACAGGGGGTCGCAACTAATGAAAAACTGTTTTTT.

The chain carries TRBV7-6 and TRBJ2-3; 7 bases match TRBD2. The CDR3 is 15 amino acids. Trimming at V came to 0 bases and at J to 0 bases, leaving 0 bases not matched to a gene. Germline loops: CDR1 SGHVS, CDR2 FNYEAQ. CDR3 sequence (DNA): TGTGCCAGCAGCTTAGCGCGGGGGAGCACAGATACGCAGTATTTT. This codes for CASSLARGSTDTQYF.

This chain joins TRBV6-6 and TRBJ1-2, with 7 bases matching TRBD1. The V segment lost 6 bases and the J segment 4 bases; nucleotides outside the gene matches: 8. The CDR3 runs to 14 residues. The germline gives CDR1 MNHNY, CDR2 SVGAGI (reference sequence). CDR3 nucleotide sequence: TGTGCCAGCAGGCCAGGGGGGTTCGTCTATGGCTACACCTTC. It specifies CASRPGGFVYGYTF.

This chain links TRBV7-2 with TRBJ2-6, with no clear D. The CDR3 totals 15 residues. CDR1 is SGHTA and CDR2 is FQGNSA in the germline V gene. Trimming removed 5 bases from V and 0 bases from J, with 8 bases in between. The CDR3 nucleotides are TGTGCCAGCAGCCCTGACACCTCTGGGGCCAACGTCCTGACTTTC. This sequence encodes CASSPDTSGANVLTF.

This rearrangement joins TRBV4-1 to TRBJ2-5; 12 positions agree with TRBD2. Germline trimming cut 3 bases from V and 3 bases from J; bases unmatched to any gene: 5. Germline V gene lookup returns CDR1 MGHRA and CDR2 YSYEKL. CDR3 size: 16 residues. The CDR3 here is CASSQRLAGEEETQYF. CDR3 DNA: TGCGCCAGCAGCCAGAGACTAGCGGGAGAGGAAGAGACCCAGTACTTC.

The gene calls are TRBV18 and TRBJ1-1; no clear D. This CDR3 comprises 13 residues. The germline V gene encodes CDR1 KGHSH and CDR2 LQKENI. Trimming removed 6 bases from V and 1 base from J, with 9 bases in between. For the CDR3, the DNA is TGTGCCAGCTCCCAAACAGCGAACACTGAAGCTTTCTTT. Translating gives CASSQTANTEAFF.

In DNA form, the CDR3 reads TGCGCCAGCAGCCAAGAGGGAGGTGTATTCTATGGCTACACCTTC. Translation gives CASSQEGGVFYGYTF. J is TRBJ1-2 and V is TRBV4-3; D unresolved. The germline gives CDR1 LGHNA, CDR2 YSLEER. The CDR3 totals 15 residues. V lost 0 bases, J lost 4 bases, and 12 bases lay in between.

The gene calls are TRBV7-8 and TRBJ1-1; D unclear. V dropped 3 bases and J dropped 3 bases, with 5 bases sitting between them. There are 12 residues in the CDR3. From germline, CDR1 is SGHVS and CDR2 FQNEAQ. The CDR3 DNA sequence: TGTGCCAGCAGCTTGGGCTACACTGAAGCTTTCTTT. Protein product: CASSLGYTEAFF. The full variable domain, rest sourced from reference TRBV7-8 and TRBJ1-1, is GAGVSQSPRYKVAKRGQDVALRCDPISGHVSLFWYQQALGQGPEFLTYFQNEAQLDKSGLPSDRFFAERPEGSVSTLKIQRTQQEDSAVYLCASSLGYTEAFFGQGTRLTVV.

Notes on this clone: The sample has other DNA sequences that encode this CDR3 too. The J gene is TRBJ1-2, the V gene TRBV27; possibly TRBD1 for D (6 bases). The CDR3 totals 12 residues. V gave up 7 bases and J gave up 8 bases, with 14 bases separating them. Germline-derived CDR1 and CDR2 are MNHEY and SMNVEV (reference sequence). The CDR3 region is CASKEGGGGYTF. The DNA of the CDR3 is TGTGCCAGCAAAGAGGGGGGGGGCGGCTACACCTTC.

CDR3 sequence reads: CASSPGGTDTQYF. In nucleotides, the CDR3 is TGTGCCAGTAGCCCAGGGGGCACAGATACGCAGTATTTT. V and J are TRBV19 and TRBJ2-3; tentatively, D is TRBD1 (6 bases). V was trimmed by 6 bases and J by 1 base, leaving 8 bases between them. CDR1 LNHDA and CDR2 SQIVND come from the germline V gene (reference sequence). There are 13 residues in the CDR3.

The rearrangement joins TRBV29-1 to TRBJ2-5; 7 nucleotides match TRBD2. This CDR3 spans 11 amino acids. In germline, CDR1 is SQVTM, CDR2 ANQGSEA. V shed 8 bases and J 6 bases; nucleotides not matched to a gene: 6. The CDR3 spells CSRREGQTQYF. The CDR3 coding sequence is TGCAGCCGAAGGGAGGGGCAGACCCAGTACTTC. Filled out from reference TRBV29-1 and TRBJ2-5, the complete variable domain reads SAVISQKPSRDICQRGTSLTIQCQVDSQVTMMFWYRQQPGQSLTLIATANQGSEATYESGFVIDKFPISRPNLTFSTLTVSNMSPEDSSIYLCSRREGQTQYFGPGTRLLVL.

This chain uses TRBV7-2 with TRBJ1-3; TRBD1 matches at 9 bases. The junction had 6 bases not matched to a gene; V was cut back by 5 bases and J by 4 bases. Germline CDR1 reads SGHTA; CDR2 reads FQGNSA. This CDR3 region has 15 residues. The CDR3 nucleotides read TGTGCCAGCAGCCCGGGACAGGGAGTAGGAAACACCATATATTTT. Translated, it gives CASSPGQGVGNTIYF. Full variable domain (missing parts from reference TRBV7-2 and TRBJ1-3): GAGVSQSPSNKVTEKGKDVELRCDPISGHTALYWYRQSLGQGLEFLIYFQGNSAPDKSGLPSDRFSAERTGGSVSTLTIQRTQQEDSAVYLCASSPGQGVGNTIYFGEGSWLTVV.

This clone was seen only once. The V gene is TRBV28, the J gene TRBJ1-5; 11 bases map to TRBD1. Trimming removed 5 bases from V and 2 bases from J; junction bases left unmatched: 11. Germline V lookup: CDR1 MDHEN, CDR2 SYDVKM. The CDR3 runs 18 residues. CDR3 protein: CASSRDRGVTRGNQPQHF. The CDR3 DNA follows: TGTGCCAGCAGTCGGGACAGGGGGGTTACTCGGGGCAATCAGCCCCAGCATTTT.

The CDR3 DNA reads TGTGCCAGCAGTGAAGGAACAGGCGACTACAATGAGCAGTTCTTC. Its translation: CASSEGTGDYNEQFF. This chain joins TRBV6-4 and TRBJ2-1; a weak D match, TRBD1 (5 bases). V gave up 3 bases and J gave up 3 bases, with 12 bases separating them. Germline CDR1 and CDR2: MRHNA and SNTAGT. The CDR3 loop spans 15 amino acids.

This chain uses TRBV27 with TRBJ2-5; tentatively, D is TRBD2 (6 bases). V was trimmed by 5 bases and J by 2 bases, leaving 9 bases between them. In germline, CDR1 is MNHEY, CDR2 SMNVEV (reference sequence). The CDR3 consists of 13 residues. In DNA, the CDR3 is TGTGCCAGCAGTCGACTAGTTCAAGAGACCCAGTACTTC. Translating gives CASSRLVQETQYF.

The V and J genes are TRBV6-1 and TRBJ2-7; D possibly corresponds to TRBD2 (5 bases). The germline V and J ends were trimmed by 6 bases and 0 bases, with 12 bases remaining between them. The CDR3 runs to 14 residues. Germline CDR1 and CDR2: MNHNS and SASEGT. The CDR3 loop reads CASRPGWSSYEQYF. CDR3 sequence (DNA): TGTGCCAGCAGGCCGGGGTGGAGCTCCTACGAGCAGTACTTC.

This clone was observed once. V and J are TRBV4-3 and TRBJ2-2; TRBD1 agrees at 12 bases. The CDR3 covers 18 residues. After removal of 1 base from V and 7 bases from J, the junction contained 10 bases not matched to a gene. CDR1 and CDR2 from the germline V gene are LGHNA and YSLEER. The DNA for the CDR3 is TGCGCCAGCAGCCAAGGGACCGGGACAGGGGGCTTCGGCGGGGAGCTGTTTTTT. It encodes CASSQGTGTGGFGGELFF.